The 16 T cell receptor beta chains below all came from one sample that was sequenced in a study of human T cells and chemical hapten exposure. TCRdb passed the RACE reads through MiXCR, listing each CDR3 protein once. The sample carries a few hundred thousand distinct CDR3 sequences, around 5.5% recorded once. Regarding time point: pre-sensitization, week 0. Treatment reported: therapeutic diphenylcyclopropenone sensitization with weekly scalp DPC. Sequencing used whole blood, obtained in connection with sensitization to the hapten diphenylcyclopropenone (DPC). These receptors all stem from a woman aged 18-30 years with alopecia areata. Some clones in this sample may be carry-over from other donors' samples.

A few counts support this clonotype. This chain links TRBV12-3 or TRBV12-4 with TRBJ1-1; D call uncertain. V dropped 5 bases and J dropped 3 bases, with 13 bases sitting between them. The CDR3 is 14 residues long. Here the CDR3 DNA reads TGTGCCAGCAGTGGACCCGCTGGGCACACTGAAGCTTTCTTT. It translates to CASSGPAGHTEAFF.

A few counts support this clonotype. This rearrangement joins TRBV4-1 to TRBJ1-2, with TRBD1 as a possible D gene (5 bases). Trimming left V 6 bases short and J 7 bases short, with 21 bases between. Germline V gene lookup returns CDR1 MGHRA and CDR2 YSYEKL. The CDR3 spans 15 residues. CDR3 in amino acids: CASSQLGGVDSGYTF. CDR3 bases: TGCGCCAGCAGTCAATTGGGGGGGGTGGATTCTGGCTACACCTTC.

The chain uses TRBV14 and TRBJ2-5; TRBD2 agrees at 9 bases. This CDR3 is 13 amino acids long. Germline V gene lookup returns CDR1 SGHDN and CDR2 FVKESK. V lost 4 bases, J lost 6 bases, and 3 bases stayed unmatched. The CDR3 region has the DNA TGTGCCAGCAGCCTTAGCGGGGGACAGACCCAGTACTTC. Translating it yields CASSLSGGQTQYF.

This clonotype was seen ten or more times. V is TRBV7-8 and J is TRBJ1-1, with unresolved D. Trimming removed 0 bases from V and 0 bases from J, with 14 bases in between. The CDR3 is 17 amino acids. The V gene's germline CDR1 is SGHVS and CDR2 FQNEAQ. The CDR3 DNA sequence: TGTGCCAGCAGCTTAGCTAAGGTGGCAGAGATGAACACTGAAGCTTTCTTT. Its protein is CASSLAKVAEMNTEAFF.

This clonotype was observed a handful of times. The chain links TRBV20-1 to TRBJ2-3, with D possibly matching TRBD2 (6 bases). The CDR3 extends over 13 amino acids. The V and J ends lost 4 bases and 3 bases respectively, with 11 bases between them. The germline V gene encodes CDR1 DFQATT and CDR2 SNEGSKA (reference sequence). CDR3 nucleotide sequence: TGCAGTGCTAAACTAGCCGTGACAGATACGCAGTATTTT. It translates to CSAKLAVTDTQYF.

This clonotype was seen more than once but under ten times. V is TRBV20-1 and J is TRBJ2-3; TRBD2 agrees at 12 bases. The CDR3 consists of 14 residues. Per the germline V gene, CDR1 is DFQATT and CDR2 is SNEGSKA (reference sequence). V shed 3 bases, J shed 6 bases, and the junction held 4 bases outside the gene matches. This chain's CDR3 is CSARTSGGYDTQYF. CDR3 sequence (DNA): TGCAGTGCTAGGACTAGCGGGGGTTATGATACGCAGTATTTT.

This clonotype showed up just a few times. This chain's CDR3 is CASSLELAGATTDTQYF. CDR3 in DNA: TGCGCCAGCAGCTTGGAGCTAGCGGGGGCCACCACAGATACGCAGTATTTT. The V gene is TRBV5-1, the J gene TRBJ2-3, with 10 bases that match TRBD2. Germline lookup yields CDR1 SGHRS and CDR2 YFSETQ. The CDR3 sequence is 17 residues long. V was clipped by 0 bases and J by 2 bases; unmatched bases: 6.

The chain links TRBV5-1 to TRBJ1-4; TRBD1 agrees at 8 bases. The germline gives CDR1 SGHRS, CDR2 YFSETQ. This CDR3 region has 16 residues. The V and J ends lost 0 bases and 4 bases, in that order; junction bases with no gene match: 5. The CDR3 DNA reads TGCGCCAGCAGCTTGGGCCAGGGGGCTCTTAATGAAAAACTGTTTTTT. Protein product: CASSLGQGALNEKLFF.

V usage is TRBV18 and J usage is TRBJ2-3; TRBD1 aligns across 8 bases. The CDR3 consists of 14 residues. V gave up 3 bases and J gave up 2 bases; unmatched junction bases: 1. The germline gives CDR1 KGHSH, CDR2 LQKENI. CDR3 in DNA: TGTGCCAGCTCACCGGGACAGGACACAGATACGCAGTATTTT. It specifies CASSPGQDTDTQYF.

As to this clonotype: Just one base apart from a much larger clone, this may be a read error. CDR3 sequence (DNA): TGTGCCAGCAGTTCGAACGGGGAGCTGTTTTTT. This encodes CASSSNGELFF. This chain connects TRBV6-2 or TRBV6-3 to TRBJ2-2; D is undetermined. Germline CDR1 and CDR2: MNHEY and SVGEGT. Trimming removed 4 bases at V and 7 bases at J, with 4 bases between. This CDR3 contains 11 residues.

Only a few counts were recorded for this clonotype. This chain uses TRBV5-1 with TRBJ2-1, with a weak D call TRBD2 (5 bases). V was cut by 0 bases and J by 8 bases, with 9 bases left in between. Germline CDR1 reads SGHRS; CDR2 reads YFSETQ. This CDR3 contains 13 residues. The CDR3 here is CASSLVASDEQFF. The CDR3 nucleotides read TGCGCCAGCAGCTTGGTAGCGTCCGATGAGCAGTTCTTC.

The chain uses TRBV2 and TRBJ1-2, with unresolved D. CDR3 size: 15 residues. Trimming cost V 0 bases and J 8 bases, with 16 bases left between them. Germline V gives CDR1 SNHLY, CDR2 FYNNEI. The CDR3 reads CASSEARRVGQGYTF. The CDR3, as DNA: TGTGCCAGCAGTGAAGCCAGGAGGGTCGGGCAGGGCTACACCTTC.

This clonotype was picked up many times. The chain carries TRBV7-2 and TRBJ1-5; possibly TRBD1 for D (5 bases). Germline V gene lookup returns CDR1 SGHTA and CDR2 FQGNSA. This CDR3 has 14 residues. The V end was cut by 2 bases, the J end by 4 bases, with 9 bases between. CDR3 loop: CASSLSRGNQPQHF. The CDR3 DNA reads as TGTGCCAGCAGCTTAAGCCGGGGGAATCAGCCCCAGCATTTT.

This rearrangement joins TRBV6-5 to TRBJ2-6; no firm D call. Trimming removed 5 bases from V and 4 bases from J, with 9 bases in between. Germline V gives CDR1 MNHEY, CDR2 SVGAGI. There are 14 residues in the CDR3. The CDR3 is CASSDVGGANVLTF. The CDR3 DNA is TGTGCCAGCAGTGACGTGGGGGGGGCCAACGTCCTGACTTTC.

This clonotype was counted ten times or more. This rearrangement joins TRBV14 to TRBJ2-7; D may be TRBD1 (7 bases). This CDR3 is built from 14 residues. Trimming left V 4 bases short and J 0 bases short, with 10 bases between. Germline CDR1 is SGHDN and CDR2 is FVKESK. DNA for the CDR3: TGTGCCAGCAGCCCAGGGGGGTACTCCTACGAGCAGTACTTC. It is translated as CASSPGGYSYEQYF.

This clonotype was detected ten times or more. The chain carries TRBV6-5 and TRBJ2-3; weak D call: TRBD2 (7 bases). This CDR3 has 16 amino acids. Trimming took 6 bases from V and 2 from J, leaving 18 bases between them. CDR1 and CDR2 (germline): MNHEY, SVGAGI. The CDR3 nucleotides read TGTGCCAGCAGCCTAGCGGTTGCGGGGGCCACAGATACGCAGTATTTT. As protein: CASSLAVAGATDTQYF.